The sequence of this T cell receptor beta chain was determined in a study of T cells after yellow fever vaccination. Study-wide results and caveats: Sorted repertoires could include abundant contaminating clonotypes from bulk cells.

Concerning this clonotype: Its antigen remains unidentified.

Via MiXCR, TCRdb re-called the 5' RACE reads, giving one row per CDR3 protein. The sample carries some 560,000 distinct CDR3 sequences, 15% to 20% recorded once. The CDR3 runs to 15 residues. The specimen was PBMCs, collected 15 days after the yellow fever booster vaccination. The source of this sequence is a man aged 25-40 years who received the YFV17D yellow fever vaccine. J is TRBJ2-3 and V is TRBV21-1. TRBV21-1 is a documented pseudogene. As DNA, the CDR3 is TGTGCCAGCAGCCATGAGGATCTCGACACAGATACGCAGTATTTT. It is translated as CASSHEDLDTDTQYF.